This T cell receptor beta chain was sequenced during a study of technical replicates of blood from a few donors. TCRdb's copy holds only in-frame clones and misses some; the assay was immunoSEQ multiplex PCR. The sample gives just over 80,000 clones, 90% to 97% of which show up once; approximately 0.3% is in the top ten. Per germline, CDR1 SGHTA and CDR2 FQGNSA. The CDR3 length is 14 residues. Trimming pared 4 bases from V and 4 bases from J, leaving 11 bases between. The chain uses TRBV7-2 and TRBJ2-1, with D unresolved. This clonotype was obtained from a human donor in good health. Sequencing used T cells isolated from PBMCs. The CDR3, as DNA: TGTGCCAGCAGCTCAGAGGTGGCGTACAATGAGCAGTTCTTC. Residues: CASSSEVAYNEQFF.